The present TCR beta chain was sequenced within a study of T cells expressing NK-cell markers. Study-wide results and caveats: What remained unclear was the HCMV specificity of expanded NKG2C+ T cell clones. Of CD8+ T cells, roughly 1.0-7.0% belonged to dominant NKG2C+ clonotypes in five or six donors. Dominance of the CD3+CD56-NKG2C+ fraction by these clonotypes also held in a few donors.

CDR3 size: 14 residues. The TCR beta cDNA came from 5'RACE template switching with UMIs. No DNA is given; TCRdb re-called the 5' RACE reads and lists each CDR3 protein once. In all, the sample yields some 110,000 distinct CDR3 sequences. Details on this clonotype: Antigen unknown.

This chain connects TRBV12-3 or TRBV12-4 to TRBJ1-3. This TCR was sampled from a woman aged 18 to 75 in good health. Sequencing used blood T cells: a sorted CD56 or NKG2C T cell subset, CD4+ or CD8+ T cells, or bulk PBMC T cells (not recorded which). CDR3 loop: CASSPINSGNTIYF.